Below, one TCR beta chain is given with its context. This record belongs to a study of cytomegalovirus exposure and HLA in healthy donors. Primers included in the PCR were 60 Vbeta and 13 Jbeta primers. Profiled with immunoSEQ multiplex PCR; TCRdb holds only in-frame clones, not every one. The repertoire holds some 190,000 clones, with about three quarters as singletons. CDR3 size: 17 residues. V shed 1 base and J shed 0 bases, with 14 bases lying between them. Looked up from germline, CDR1 is SGHNT and CDR2 is YYREEE (reference sequence). This TCR was sampled from a woman aged 40 to 50 in good health and CMV-seronegative. The source material was PBMCs. The rearrangement links TRBV5-4 to TRBJ2-1; maybe TRBD2 (5 bases). CDR3 nucleotide sequence: TGTGCCAGCAGCTTGCAGCGGTCCCCCAGCTCCTACAATGAGCAGTTCTTC. Amino acid sequence: CASSLQRSPSSYNEQFF. Drawing the rest from reference TRBV5-4 and TRBJ2-1, the complete variable domain is ETGVTQSPTHLIKTRGQQVTLRCSSQSGHNTVSWYQQALGQGPQFIFQYYREEENGRGNFPPRFSGLQFPNYSSELNVNALELDDSALYLCASSLQRSPSSYNEQFFGPGTRLTVL.